The present T cell receptor beta chain was sequenced within a study of blood T cells in healthy people across ages. The use of a sample-barcoded 5' primer and a J-beta primer mix characterized a second PCR of about 7 to 12 cycles. TCRdb ran MiXCR on the 5' RACE reads and lists one entry per CDR3 protein. The sample holds roughly 1,500,000 distinct CDR3 sequences, 42% seen once. The CDR3 length is 15 residues. Trimming removed 6 bases from V and 0 bases from J, with 12 bases in between. This chain connects TRBV12-3 or TRBV12-4 to TRBJ2-4, with TRBD1 as a possible D gene (5 bases). Sequences were obtained from blood. This clonotype was obtained from a woman between 18 and 30 years old in good health. The CDR3 region is CASRGAQIAKNIQYF. DNA of the CDR3: TGTGCCAGCAGAGGGGCTCAGATAGCCAAAAACATTCAGTACTTC.